The 28 T cell receptor beta chains below were found in one sample sequenced in a study of cytomegalovirus exposure and HLA in healthy donors. In the PCR, 60 Vbeta and 13 Jbeta primers were used. Libraries were prepared by immunoSEQ multiplex PCR; TCRdb keeps only in-frame clonotypes and omits some of them. The sample records 200,000 to 250,000 clones, roughly 91% being singletons. Sample: PBMCs. The receptor source for this set is a woman between 18 and 30 years old in good health and CMV-seronegative.

This clone was observed a handful of times. The chain has TRBV11-3 and TRBJ2-1, with D unresolved. Trimming cost V 0 bases and J 2 bases, with 11 bases left between them. Germline assignment: CDR1 SGHNT and CDR2 YENEEA. The CDR3 loop spans 16 amino acids. This CDR3 is CASSLELGKAYNEQFF. The CDR3 DNA is TGTGCCAGCAGCTTAGAGTTGGGCAAGGCCTACAATGAGCAGTTCTTC.

The chain joins TRBV7-2 to TRBJ1-5; D unresolved. CDR3 size: 14 residues. The V gene's germline CDR1 is SGHTA and CDR2 FQGNSA. The V end lost 5 bases, the J end lost 2 bases, and 10 bases lay between the germline ends. CDR3: CASSLRGGNQPQHF. DNA of the CDR3: TGTGCCAGCAGCCTCCGGGGAGGCAATCAGCCCCAGCATTTT.

This clone was detected a few times. The chain employs TRBV11-3 and TRBJ2-5; perhaps TRBD2 as D (6 bases). V lost 5 bases, J lost 7 bases, and 17 bases lay in between. Germline assignment: CDR1 SGHNT and CDR2 YENEEA. The CDR3 has 14 residues. The CDR3 DNA sequence: TGTGCCAGCAGCAGGTCCCGGGACTTTGCGACCCAGTACTTC. Amino acids: CASSRSRDFATQYF.

The CDR3 loop reads CASSLVGSNYGYTF. The CDR3, as DNA: TGTGCCAGCAGCTTAGTCGGGTCTAACTATGGCTACACCTTC. The chain employs TRBV7-9 and TRBJ1-2; D gene ambiguous. Germline values: CDR1 SEHNR, CDR2 FQNEAQ (reference sequence). This CDR3 spans 14 amino acids. Trimming took off 1 base at V and 0 bases at J, with 6 bases between the two ends.

CDR3 coding DNA: TGTGCCAGCACCTTCCCGGGACAGGGGGCGACTAATGAAAAACTGTTTTTT. Its translation is CASTFPGQGATNEKLFF. The V call is TRBV27, the J call TRBJ1-4, with 12 bases lining up with TRBD1. Trimming cost V 7 bases and J 2 bases; bases outside gene matches: 8. Germline lookup yields CDR1 MNHEY and CDR2 SMNVEV (reference sequence). The CDR3 covers 17 residues.

The CDR3 coding sequence is TGTGCCAGCAGGTTTTACAGGACTAAGAACACTGAAGCTTTCTTT. This encodes CASRFYRTKNTEAFF. The genes are TRBV9 and TRBJ1-1, with D possibly being TRBD1 (5 bases). This CDR3 spans 15 amino acids. Per the germline V gene, CDR1 is SGDLS and CDR2 is YYNGEE. Trimming took 5 bases from V and 1 from J, leaving 15 bases between them.

The chain joins TRBV18 to TRBJ2-1; 9 nucleotides align to TRBD2. V dropped 3 bases and J dropped 5; count of bases not matched to a gene: 2. The CDR3 totals 14 residues. The germline gives CDR1 KGHSH, CDR2 LQKENI. The CDR3 loop reads CASSPSSGNNEQFF. CDR3 DNA: TGTGCCAGCTCACCTTCTAGCGGGAACAATGAGCAGTTCTTC.

The chain combines TRBV29-1 with TRBJ2-3; 7 nucleotides match TRBD1. This CDR3 contains 13 residues. Germline CDR1 SQVTM, CDR2 ANQGSEA. The ends lost 6 bases at V and 5 bases at J; junction bases unmatched: 8. CDR3 sequence (DNA): TGCAGCGTCGCGACAGGGACCCGAGATACGCAGTATTTT. It codes for CSVATGTRDTQYF.

V is TRBV6-6 and J is TRBJ2-7; D is perhaps TRBD1 (5 bases). The V end was cut by 2 bases, the J end by 3 bases, with 8 bases between. Looked up from germline, CDR1 is MNHNY and CDR2 is SVGAGI (reference sequence). This CDR3 is 13 amino acids long. The CDR3 sequence is CASSYRQGYEQYF. CDR3 nucleotide sequence: TGTGCCAGCAGTTACCGGCAGGGCTACGAGCAGTACTTC.

This rearrangement joins TRBV9 to TRBJ2-7, with 16 positions matching TRBD2. Germline V lookup: CDR1 SGDLS, CDR2 YYNGEE. The junction had 13 bases not matched to a gene; V was cut back by 4 bases and J by 9 bases. CDR3 size: 17 residues. The CDR3 region is CASSPEPGLAGGIGQYF. In nucleotides, the CDR3 is TGTGCCAGCAGCCCAGAACCGGGACTAGCGGGGGGGATAGGGCAGTACTTC.

On this clone itself: This specimen includes other DNA sequences encoding the same CDR3. The chain is built from TRBV7-2 and TRBJ1-4, with TRBD1 matching over 9 bases. Germline-derived CDR1 and CDR2 are SGHTA and FQGNSA. After removal of 5 bases from V and 7 bases from J, the junction contained 5 bases not matched to a gene. This CDR3 region has 14 residues. In DNA, the CDR3 is TGTGCCAGCAGCCCGGACAGGGGTGGTGAAAAACTGTTTTTT. Encoded protein: CASSPDRGGEKLFF. The full variable domain, its missing parts supplied by reference TRBV7-2 and TRBJ1-4, is GAGVSQSPSNKVTEKGKDVELRCDPISGHTALYWYRQSLGQGLEFLIYFQGNSAPDKSGLPSDRFSAERTGGSVSTLTIQRTQQEDSAVYLCASSPDRGGEKLFFGSGTQLSVL.

The chain joins TRBV6-5 to TRBJ1-1; no definite D call. Trimming stripped 2 bases from V and 6 bases from J, with 10 bases between. The CDR3 consists of 13 residues. Germline lookup yields CDR1 MNHEY and CDR2 SVGAGI. Here the CDR3 reads CASSYTGAAEAFF. CDR3 coding DNA: TGTGCCAGCAGTTACACGGGTGCCGCTGAAGCTTTCTTT.

This clone turned up a few times. The rearrangement uses TRBV7-2 and TRBJ2-7; D gene ambiguous. Looked up from germline, CDR1 is SGHTA and CDR2 is FQGNSA. This CDR3 comprises 18 residues. V was shortened by 4 bases and J by 0 bases, with 22 bases between the two germline ends. The CDR3 reads CASSSVFLPLRSSYEQYF. In DNA form, the CDR3 reads TGTGCCAGCAGCTCCGTCTTTCTCCCTCTGCGAAGCTCCTACGAGCAGTACTTC.

This clone was found once. The V and J genes are TRBV5-1 and TRBJ1-2; a possible D gene is TRBD1 (6 bases). Trimming shortened V by 0 bases and J by 7 bases, and 13 bases separated the two germline ends. The CDR3 is 14 amino acids. Germline assignment: CDR1 SGHRS and CDR2 YFSETQ. CDR3 protein: CASSLGAGALGYTF. In DNA form, the CDR3 reads TGCGCCAGCAGCTTGGGTGCAGGGGCGCTTGGCTACACCTTC.

This clone was seen only a few times. The chain links TRBV2 to TRBJ2-1; 7 nucleotides match TRBD2. The V and J ends lost 0 bases and 5 bases, in that order; junction bases with no gene match: 4. The CDR3 has 15 amino acids. Per the germline V gene, CDR1 is SNHLY and CDR2 is FYNNEI. DNA for the CDR3: TGTGCCAGCAGTGAAGCAACGGCGGGGGACAATGAGCAGTTCTTC. This sequence encodes CASSEATAGDNEQFF.

This sequence joins TRBV6-5 and TRBJ2-2; a weak D match, TRBD1 (6 bases). The CDR3 runs to 14 residues. Germline V lookup: CDR1 MNHEY, CDR2 SVGAGI. The V end lost 4 bases, the J end lost 1 base, and 7 bases lay between the germline ends. The CDR3 coding sequence is TGTGCCAGCAGTTCGACAGGGAACACCGGGGAGCTGTTTTTT. Translating it yields CASSSTGNTGELFF.

The J gene is TRBJ2-3, the V gene TRBV5-1; D is unclear. Germline-derived CDR1 and CDR2 are SGHRS and YFSETQ. V was clipped by 7 bases and J by 0 bases, with 12 bases between them. The CDR3 consists of 14 residues. The CDR3 nucleotides are TGCGCCAGCTACGAGTCTGCTAGCACAGATACGCAGTATTTT. This codes for CASYESASTDTQYF.

As regards this clone: Sequence at one end of the junction differs from germline and may be a read error. CDR3 amino acids: CASRETGLSPGNSPLHF. As DNA, the CDR3 is TGTGCCAGCCGTGAAACAGGGTTATCTCCTGGCAATTCACCCCTCCACTTT. V gene TRBV6-1 combines with J gene TRBJ1-6, with D possibly TRBD1 on 6 matching bases. The CDR3 has 17 residues. Germline-derived CDR1 and CDR2 are MNHNS and SASEGT.

The genes are TRBV7-2 and TRBJ1-3; D unresolved. This CDR3 comprises 14 residues. Per the germline V gene, CDR1 is SGHTA and CDR2 is FQGNSA. V shed 1 base and J shed 7 bases, with 11 bases lying between them. The CDR3 DNA reads as TGTGCCAGCAGCTTAGAGCTTTCCCGGAACACCATATATTTT. Protein product: CASSLELSRNTIYF.

This chain connects TRBV19 to TRBJ1-2, with a tentative D call TRBD1 (6 bases). This CDR3 is built from 13 residues. V was clipped by 5 bases and J by 2 bases, with 9 bases between them. Germline CDR1 LNHDA, CDR2 SQIVND (reference sequence). The CDR3 DNA reads TGTGCCAGTAGTGCAGGGGCGAACTATGGCTACACCTTC. Its protein is CASSAGANYGYTF.

The genes are TRBV27 and TRBJ2-3; D might be TRBD2 (6 bases). This CDR3 is 14 amino acids long. V lost 6 bases to trimming and J lost 4 bases, with 14 bases between them. CDR1 is MNHEY, CDR2 SMNVEV, per germline (reference sequence). CDR3 loop: CASSPLWGADTQYF. In DNA, the CDR3 is TGTGCCAGCAGCCCCCTCTGGGGGGCAGATACGCAGTATTTT.

This chain joins TRBV5-1 and TRBJ2-7; possible D gene TRBD1, 6 bases. Trimming cost V 4 bases and J 4 bases, with 15 bases left between them. Per germline, CDR1 SGHRS and CDR2 YFSETQ. This CDR3 has 14 residues. CDR3 in DNA: TGCGCCAGCAGCCCAAGACAGGTCCGGTACGAGCAGTACTTC. As protein: CASSPRQVRYEQYF.

The chain combines TRBV18 with TRBJ2-5; TRBD2 is a possible D gene (5 bases). The CDR3 consists of 14 residues. The germline V and J ends were trimmed by 3 bases and 2 bases, with 10 bases remaining between them. The germline V gene encodes CDR1 KGHSH and CDR2 LQKENI. The CDR3 region is CASSPLREQETQYF. The CDR3 nucleotides are TGTGCCAGCTCACCTCTCCGGGAACAAGAGACCCAGTACTTC.

This clone is a singleton in its sample. V gene TRBV4-1 combines with J gene TRBJ2-2, with D perhaps matching TRBD1 (5 bases). The V end lost 0 bases, the J end lost 4 bases, and 18 bases lay between the germline ends. Germline CDR1 reads MGHRA; CDR2 reads YSYEKL. The CDR3 runs to 18 residues. The CDR3 protein is CASSQDDLAGKRTGELFF. Written as DNA, the CDR3 is TGCGCCAGCAGCCAAGATGATCTGGCAGGGAAGCGCACCGGGGAGCTGTTTTTT.

The V gene is TRBV5-6, the J gene TRBJ2-7; 8 bases map to TRBD2. The CDR3 runs to 17 residues. The germline V gene encodes CDR1 SGHDT and CDR2 YYEEEE. V dropped 4 bases and J dropped 2; count of bases not matched to a gene: 14. CDR3 sequence (DNA): TGTGCCAGCAGCAGGAGAGGGAGTAGCGGGGTACCCTACGAGCAGTACTTC. Protein: CASSRRGSSGVPYEQYF.

This chain uses TRBV19 with TRBJ2-7; 7 bases fit TRBD2. With 3 bases clipped from V and 6 bases from J, the junction kept 2 bases outside the gene matches. The CDR3 has 12 residues. Germline CDR1 and CDR2: LNHDA and SQIVND (reference sequence). As DNA, the CDR3 is TGTGCCAGTAGTATTCAGCGGGGCGAGCAGTACTTC. This translates into CASSIQRGEQYF.

The chain has TRBV19 and TRBJ2-5; 13 bases fit TRBD2. Per the germline V gene, CDR1 is LNHDA and CDR2 is SQIVND (reference sequence). This CDR3 comprises 16 residues. With 6 bases clipped from V and 4 bases from J, the junction kept 8 bases outside the gene matches. CDR3 sequence (DNA): TGTGCCAGTAGGGGGACTAGCGGGAAAACAGGAGAGACCCAGTACTTC. It codes for CASRGTSGKTGETQYF. The variable domain in full, completed from reference TRBV19 and TRBJ2-5, reads DGGITQSPKYLFRKEGQNVTLSCEQNLNHDAMYWYRQDPGQGLRLIYYSQIVNDFQKGDIAEGYSVSREKKESFPLTVTSAQKNPTAFYLCASRGTSGKTGETQYFGPGTRLLVL.

The chain uses TRBV27 and TRBJ2-7, with a possible D match to TRBD1 (6 bases). Between the trimmed V and J ends, which lost 5 bases and 5 bases, there was a span of 13 bases. CDR3 length: 13 amino acids. Germline CDR1 MNHEY, CDR2 SMNVEV (reference sequence). The CDR3 loop reads CASSTRGMDEQYF. The CDR3 DNA reads TGTGCCAGCAGTACCAGGGGAATGGACGAGCAGTACTTC.